The clone carrying this T cell receptor beta chain was seen at least ten times. Its specificity is unknown. Using its own MiXCR run on the reads, TCRdb lists one record per CDR3 protein. The table shows approximately 390,000 distinct CDR3 sequences, with about a third occurring only once. Germline loops: CDR1 SGHTA, CDR2 FQGNSA. J was trimmed by 7 bases and V by 5 bases; bases with no gene match: 5. The CDR3 length is 14 residues. This sample is part of a study of T cell repertoires in cytomegalovirus infection. The TCR sequence derives from a human donor in good health (CMV status not recorded). Some clones in this sample may be carry-over from other donors' samples. Specimen: cultured PBMCs, collected from culture after CMV antigen stimulation. The rearrangement uses TRBV7-2 and TRBJ1-3, with 10 positions matching TRBD1. The chain's CDR3 is CASSPGQGMNTIYF. The CDR3 bases are TGTGCCAGCAGCCCGGGACAGGGGATGAACACCATATATTTT.